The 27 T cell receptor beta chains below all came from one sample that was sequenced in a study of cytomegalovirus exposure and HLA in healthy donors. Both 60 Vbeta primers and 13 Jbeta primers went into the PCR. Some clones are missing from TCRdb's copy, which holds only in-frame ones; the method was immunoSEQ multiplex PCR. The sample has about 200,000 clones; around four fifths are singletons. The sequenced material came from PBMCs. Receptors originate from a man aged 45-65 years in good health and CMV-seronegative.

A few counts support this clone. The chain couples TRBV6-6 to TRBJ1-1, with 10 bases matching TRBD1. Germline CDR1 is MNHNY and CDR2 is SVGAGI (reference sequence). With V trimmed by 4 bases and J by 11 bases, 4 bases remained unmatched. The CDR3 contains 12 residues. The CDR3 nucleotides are TGTGCCAGCAGTTTCGGGACAGGGGCCGCTTTCTTT. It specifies CASSFGTGAAFF.

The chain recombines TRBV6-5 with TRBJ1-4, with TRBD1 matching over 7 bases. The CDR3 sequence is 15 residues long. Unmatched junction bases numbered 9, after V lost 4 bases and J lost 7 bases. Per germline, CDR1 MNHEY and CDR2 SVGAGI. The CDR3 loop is CASSSAGTEAEKLFF. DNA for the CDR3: TGTGCCAGCAGTTCAGCCGGGACAGAAGCTGAAAAACTGTTTTTT.

CDR3 residues: CASSLTSGGTDTQYF. The DNA for the CDR3 is TGTGCCAGCAGCTTGACTAGCGGGGGGACAGATACGCAGTATTTT. This chain joins TRBV7-2 and TRBJ2-3; TRBD2 aligns across 13 bases. The germline V gene encodes CDR1 SGHTA and CDR2 FQGNSA. The length of the CDR3 is 15 residues. V lost 3 bases and J lost 3; bases outside the gene matches: 0.

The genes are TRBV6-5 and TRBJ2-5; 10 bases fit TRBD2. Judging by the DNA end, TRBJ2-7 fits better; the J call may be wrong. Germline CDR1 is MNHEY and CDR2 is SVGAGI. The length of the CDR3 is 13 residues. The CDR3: CASKSSGSYEQYF. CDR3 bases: TGTGCCAGCAAGTCTAGCGGGAGCTACGAGCAGTACTTC.

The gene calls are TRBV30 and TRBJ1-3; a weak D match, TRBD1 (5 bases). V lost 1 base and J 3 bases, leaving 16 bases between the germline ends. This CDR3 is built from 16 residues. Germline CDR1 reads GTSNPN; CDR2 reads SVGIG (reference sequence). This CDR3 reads CAWSALGALSGNTIYF. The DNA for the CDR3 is TGTGCCTGGAGTGCTTTAGGGGCGCTGAGTGGAAACACCATATATTTT.

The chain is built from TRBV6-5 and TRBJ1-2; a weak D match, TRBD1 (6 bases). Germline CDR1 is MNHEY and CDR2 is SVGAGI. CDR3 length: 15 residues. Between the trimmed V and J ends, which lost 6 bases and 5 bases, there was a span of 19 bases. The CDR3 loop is CASRDTGSGSYGYTF. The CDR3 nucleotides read TGTGCCAGCAGGGATACAGGGTCCGGCTCTTATGGCTACACCTTC.

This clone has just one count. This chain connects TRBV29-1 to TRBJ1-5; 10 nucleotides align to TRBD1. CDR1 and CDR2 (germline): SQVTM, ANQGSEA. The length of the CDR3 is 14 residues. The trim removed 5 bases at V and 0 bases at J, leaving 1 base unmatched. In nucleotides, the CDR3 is TGCAGCGTTCGGACAGGGGGTAGCAATCAGCCCCAGCATTTT. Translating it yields CSVRTGGSNQPQHF.

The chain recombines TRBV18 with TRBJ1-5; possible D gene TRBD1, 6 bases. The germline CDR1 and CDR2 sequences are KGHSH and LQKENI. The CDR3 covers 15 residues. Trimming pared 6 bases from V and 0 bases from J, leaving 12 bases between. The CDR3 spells CASSLGGASNQPQHF. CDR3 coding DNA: TGTGCCAGCTCTCTGGGGGGGGCTAGCAATCAGCCCCAGCATTTT.

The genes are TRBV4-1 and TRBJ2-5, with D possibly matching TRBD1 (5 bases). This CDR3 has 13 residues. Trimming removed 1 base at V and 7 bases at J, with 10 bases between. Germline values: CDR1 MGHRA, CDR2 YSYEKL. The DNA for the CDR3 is TGCGCCAGCAGCCAAGCAGGGTTAGGGACCCAGTACTTC. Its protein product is CASSQAGLGTQYF.

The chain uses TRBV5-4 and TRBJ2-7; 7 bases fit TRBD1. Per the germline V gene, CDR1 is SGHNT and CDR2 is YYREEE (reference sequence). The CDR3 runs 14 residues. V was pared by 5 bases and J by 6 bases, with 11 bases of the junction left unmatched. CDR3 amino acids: CASRAGTDRSEQYF. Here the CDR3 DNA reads TGTGCCAGCAGGGCCGGGACAGACCGTTCCGAGCAGTACTTC.

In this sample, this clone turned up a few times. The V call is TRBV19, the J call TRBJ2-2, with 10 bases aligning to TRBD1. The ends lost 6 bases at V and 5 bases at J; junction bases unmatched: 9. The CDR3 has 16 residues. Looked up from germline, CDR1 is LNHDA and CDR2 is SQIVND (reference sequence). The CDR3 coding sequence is TGTGCCAGTAGGGCTTTCTTGGACAGGGGGACCGGGGAGCTGTTTTTT. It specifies CASRAFLDRGTGELFF.

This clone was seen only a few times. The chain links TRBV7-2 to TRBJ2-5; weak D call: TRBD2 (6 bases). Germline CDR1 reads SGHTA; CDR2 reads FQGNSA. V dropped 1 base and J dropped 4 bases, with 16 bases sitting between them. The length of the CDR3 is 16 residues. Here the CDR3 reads CASSLVLRETGETQYF. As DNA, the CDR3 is TGTGCCAGCAGCTTAGTGCTGCGGGAAACGGGAGAGACCCAGTACTTC.

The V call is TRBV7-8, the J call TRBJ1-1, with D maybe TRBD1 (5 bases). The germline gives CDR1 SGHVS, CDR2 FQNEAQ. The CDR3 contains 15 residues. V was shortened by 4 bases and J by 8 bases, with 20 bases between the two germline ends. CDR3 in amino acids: CASSSPGGGPLEAFF. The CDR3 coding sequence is TGTGCCAGCAGCTCCCCTGGGGGGGGACCTCTCGAAGCTTTCTTT.

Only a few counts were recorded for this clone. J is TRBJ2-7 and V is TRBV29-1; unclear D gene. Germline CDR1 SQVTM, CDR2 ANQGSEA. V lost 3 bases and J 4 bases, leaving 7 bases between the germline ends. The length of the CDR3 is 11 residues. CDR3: CSVERSYEQYF. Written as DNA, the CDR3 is TGCAGCGTTGAGAGGTCGTACGAGCAGTACTTC.

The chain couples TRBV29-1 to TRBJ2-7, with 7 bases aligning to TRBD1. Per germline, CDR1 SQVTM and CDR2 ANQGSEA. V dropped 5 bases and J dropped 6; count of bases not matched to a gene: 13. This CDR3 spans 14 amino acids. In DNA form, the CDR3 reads TGCAGCGTTCGAAAGGACGGGACAGCCGGCGAGCAGTACTTC. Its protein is CSVRKDGTAGEQYF.

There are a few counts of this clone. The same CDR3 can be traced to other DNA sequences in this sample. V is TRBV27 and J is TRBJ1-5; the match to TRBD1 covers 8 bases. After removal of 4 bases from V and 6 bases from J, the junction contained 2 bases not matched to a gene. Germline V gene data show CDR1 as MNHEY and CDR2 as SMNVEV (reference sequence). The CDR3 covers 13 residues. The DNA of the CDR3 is TGTGCCAGCAGTTCACAGGGGGGTCAGCCCCAGCATTTT. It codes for CASSSQGGQPQHF.

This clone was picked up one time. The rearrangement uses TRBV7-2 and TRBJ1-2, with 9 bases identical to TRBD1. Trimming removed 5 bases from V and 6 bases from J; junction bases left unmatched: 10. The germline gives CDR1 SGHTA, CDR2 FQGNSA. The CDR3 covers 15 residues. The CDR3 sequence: CASSPGTGRNNGYTF. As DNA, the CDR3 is TGTGCCAGCAGCCCAGGGACAGGGAGAAACAATGGCTACACCTTC.

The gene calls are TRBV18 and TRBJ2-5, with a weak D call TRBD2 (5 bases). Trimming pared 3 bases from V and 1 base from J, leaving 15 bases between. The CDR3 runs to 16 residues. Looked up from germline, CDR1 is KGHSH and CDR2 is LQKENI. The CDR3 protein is CASSPFRGTGQETQYF. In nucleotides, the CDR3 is TGTGCCAGCTCACCCTTTCGGGGAACCGGCCAAGAGACCCAGTACTTC.

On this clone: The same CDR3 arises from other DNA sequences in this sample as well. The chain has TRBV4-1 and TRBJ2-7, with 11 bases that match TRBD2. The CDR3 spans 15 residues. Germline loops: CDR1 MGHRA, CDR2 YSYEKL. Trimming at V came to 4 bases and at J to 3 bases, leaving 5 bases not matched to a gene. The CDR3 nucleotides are TGCGCCAGCAGCCTCGGGACTAGCGGAATCTACGAGCAGTACTTC. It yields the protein CASSLGTSGIYEQYF.

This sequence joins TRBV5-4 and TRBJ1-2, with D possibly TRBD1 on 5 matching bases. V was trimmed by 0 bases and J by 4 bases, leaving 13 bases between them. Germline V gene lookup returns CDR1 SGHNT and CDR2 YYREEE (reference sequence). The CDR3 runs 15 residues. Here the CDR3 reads CASSLVGGISYGYTF. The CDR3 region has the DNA TGTGCCAGCAGCTTGGTTGGGGGGATTAGCTATGGCTACACCTTC. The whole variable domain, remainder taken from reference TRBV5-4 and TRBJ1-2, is ETGVTQSPTHLIKTRGQQVTLRCSSQSGHNTVSWYQQALGQGPQFIFQYYREEENGRGNFPPRFSGLQFPNYSSELNVNALELDDSALYLCASSLVGGISYGYTFGSGTRLTVV.

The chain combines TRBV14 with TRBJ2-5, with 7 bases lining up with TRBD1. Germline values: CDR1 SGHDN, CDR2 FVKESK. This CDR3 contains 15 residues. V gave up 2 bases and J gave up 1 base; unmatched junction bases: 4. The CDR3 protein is CASSQRGPPQETQYF. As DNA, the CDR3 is TGTGCCAGCAGCCAAAGGGGGCCACCCCAAGAGACCCAGTACTTC.

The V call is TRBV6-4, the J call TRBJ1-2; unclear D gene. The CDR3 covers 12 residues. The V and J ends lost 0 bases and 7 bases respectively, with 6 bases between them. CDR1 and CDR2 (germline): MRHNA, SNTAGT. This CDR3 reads CASSDSESGYTF. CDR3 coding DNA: TGTGCCAGCAGTGACTCTGAGAGTGGCTACACCTTC.

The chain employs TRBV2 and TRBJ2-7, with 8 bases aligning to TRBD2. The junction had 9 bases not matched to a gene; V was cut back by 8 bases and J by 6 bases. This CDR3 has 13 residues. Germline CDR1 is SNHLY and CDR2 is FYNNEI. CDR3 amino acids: CASETGGVGEQYF. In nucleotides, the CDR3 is TGTGCCAGCGAAACCGGGGGGGTAGGCGAGCAGTACTTC.

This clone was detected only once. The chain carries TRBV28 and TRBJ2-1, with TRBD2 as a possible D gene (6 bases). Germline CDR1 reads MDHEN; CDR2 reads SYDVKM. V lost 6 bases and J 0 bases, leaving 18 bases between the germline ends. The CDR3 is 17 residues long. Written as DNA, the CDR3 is TGTGCCAGCAGATATTTGCGGGGCACACGCTCCTACAATGAGCAGTTCTTC. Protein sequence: CASRYLRGTRSYNEQFF.

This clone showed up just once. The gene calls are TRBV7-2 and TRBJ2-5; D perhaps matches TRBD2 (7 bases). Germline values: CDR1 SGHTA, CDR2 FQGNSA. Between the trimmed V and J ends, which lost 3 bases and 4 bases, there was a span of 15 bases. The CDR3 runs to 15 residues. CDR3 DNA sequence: TGTGCCAGCAGCTTTCGGGGGGCATCAAGAGAGACCCAGTACTTC. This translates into CASSFRGASRETQYF.

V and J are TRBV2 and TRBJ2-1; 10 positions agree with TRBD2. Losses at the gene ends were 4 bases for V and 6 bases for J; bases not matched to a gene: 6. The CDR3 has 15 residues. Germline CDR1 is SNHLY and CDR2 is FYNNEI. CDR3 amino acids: CASSARLAGANEQFF. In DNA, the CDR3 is TGTGCCAGCAGTGCCCGGCTAGCGGGAGCCAATGAGCAGTTCTTC.

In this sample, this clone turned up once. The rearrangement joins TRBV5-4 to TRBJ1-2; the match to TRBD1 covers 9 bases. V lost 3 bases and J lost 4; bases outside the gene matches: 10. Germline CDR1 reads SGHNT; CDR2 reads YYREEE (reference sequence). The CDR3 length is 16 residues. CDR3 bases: TGTGCCAGCAGCTCGTACACAGGGGGCGCGGGCTATGGCTACACCTTC. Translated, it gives CASSSYTGGAGYGYTF.